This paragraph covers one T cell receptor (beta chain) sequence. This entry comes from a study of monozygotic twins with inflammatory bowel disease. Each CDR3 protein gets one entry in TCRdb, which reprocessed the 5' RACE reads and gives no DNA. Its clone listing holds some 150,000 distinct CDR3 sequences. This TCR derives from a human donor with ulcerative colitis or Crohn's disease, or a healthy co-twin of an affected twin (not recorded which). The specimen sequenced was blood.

CDR3 protein: CASSLGRNINEQFF. V and J are TRBV5-1 and TRBJ2-1. There are 14 residues in the CDR3. The germline V gene encodes CDR1 SGHRS and CDR2 YFSETQ.